These T cell receptor beta chains were read from a single sample in a study of cytomegalovirus exposure and HLA in healthy donors. Sequencing was performed with immunoSEQ multiplex PCR; in TCRdb, only in-frame clones are kept and a portion is missing. The top ten clones hold 3.1% of a sample with over 110,000 clones, 75% to 85% of them seen once. Sequencing was done on a sample of PBMCs. The source is a female donor in good health and CMV-seronegative. Both conserved end residues are part of each CDR3. The D gene is left open where the match is weak. Clone size appears in some rows only: once, few, many, or a class for an expanded clone.

TRBD1 TRBJ2-7 TRBV6-5 . CASPRDRTYEQYF TGTGCCAGCCCCCGGGACAGGACCTACGAGCAGTACTTC
. TRBJ2-4 TRBV4-3 . CASSQAMAGPKNIQYF TGCGCCAGCAGCCAAGCTATGGCAGGCCCCAAAAACATTCAGTACTTC
TRBD1 TRBJ1-2 TRBV5-4 . CASSQGQPPWAYTF TGTGCCAGCAGCCAGGGACAGCCCCCCTGGGCCTACACCTTC
TRBD1 TRBJ2-3 TRBV5-1 . CASSPDRVRSDTQYF TGCGCCAGCAGCCCCGACAGGGTTAGGTCGGATACGCAGTATTTT
. TRBJ1-1 TRBV27 . CASSFGAGVNTEAFF TGTGCCAGCAGTTTTGGGGCAGGAGTAAACACTGAAGCTTTCTTT
TRBD2 TRBJ2-1 TRBV7-2 . CASSSRLAGGGEQFF TGTGCCAGCAGCTCCAGACTAGCGGGAGGTGGTGAGCAGTTCTTC
. TRBJ2-5 TRBV28 . CASSWGGVETQYF TGTGCCAGCAGCTGGGGGGGCGTAGAGACCCAGTACTTC
TRBD1 TRBJ2-7 TRBV15 . CATTPLDRSWSLGEQYF TGTGCCACCACCCCGTTGGACAGGTCCTGGTCGTTGGGTGAGCAGTACTTC
. TRBJ2-7 TRBV9 . CASSPAEQYF TGTGCCAGCAGCCCAGCGGAGCAGTACTTC
. TRBJ1-1 TRBV4-2 few CASSQAGTEAFF TGTGCCAGCAGCCAAGCGGGGACTGAAGCTTTCTTT
TRBD1 TRBJ1-1 TRBV10-3 . CAISTGAWEAFF TGTGCCATCAGTACAGGGGCGTGGGAAGCTTTCTTT